This T cell receptor (beta chain) was captured by sequencing in a study of shared clonotypes between healthy human individuals. Study-level information: There were three CD4 naive, three CD4 memory, two CD8 naive and one CD8 memory plates per donor.

Deep was the level at which the assay was run. Produced via immunoSEQ multiplex PCR; TCRdb's table is partial and in-frame only. The sample lists some 2,100,000 clones, about 92% occurring once. With regard to this clone: Its antigen is not known.

The V end was cut by 5 bases, the J end by 0 bases, with 8 bases between. The length of the CDR3 is 14 residues. The germline V gene encodes CDR1 LNHDA and CDR2 SQIVND (reference sequence). Naive CD8 cells were CD45RO-negative, positively selected for CCR7, excluding terminally differentiated effector memory CD45RA+ cells. The study enrolled healthy HIV-negative adults without recent acute infections or vaccinations as donors. Study results and limitations: What rarefaction showed was incomplete sorted-subset sequencing despite large depth.

The chain uses TRBV19 and TRBJ2-1; D perhaps matches TRBD2 (6 bases). The source material was naive CD8+ T cells from PBMCs. This receptor was identified in a man between 18 and 29 years old in good health. Some clones in this sample may be carry-over from other donors' samples. CDR3 region: CASSYGSSYNEQFF. CDR3 coding DNA: TGTGCCAGTAGTTACGGGAGCTCCTACAATGAGCAGTTCTTC.